This T cell receptor (beta chain) emerged from a study of graft-versus-host responses after intestinal transplantation. Study background: Recipients got multivisceral, liver-intestinal, or isolated intestinal transplants. Anti-thymocyte globulin induction preceded about 3 years of tacrolimus and steroid maintenance in all recipients. Findings and limits, study-wide: GvH clones turned up in recipient marrow; some had shown up first in ileum or blood.

As concerns this clone: The antigen is not known.

Here immunoSEQ multiplex PCR was the method, and the copy in TCRdb shows in-frame clones only, minus some. The table lists tens of thousands of clones, about 80% of them singletons, with 19% in the top ten. The V gene lost 5 bases and the J gene lost 2 bases, with 17 bases spanning the gap. This CDR3 region has 15 residues. Germline lookup yields CDR1 SGHDT and CDR2 YYEEEE. The chain carries TRBV5-6 and TRBJ2-7; no clear D. The sample in question was unstimulated CD8+ T cells sorted from spleen or lymph node cells, obtained before intestinal transplant. The TCR sequence derives from a human donor who received an intestinal transplant. CDR3 in DNA: TGTGCCAGCAGATTATATTCTGTCAGTACCTACGAGCAGTACTTC. Its protein is CASRLYSVSTYEQYF.